The entry below describes one T cell receptor beta chain. Its antigen remains unknown. Germline CDR1 reads SGHDN; CDR2 reads FVKESK. The CDR3 has 15 residues. The data were obtained in a study of monozygotic twins with inflammatory bowel disease. Study-wide results and limits: The study found lower TCRbeta diversity (inverse Simpson) in IBD patients than in healthy co-twins. For repertoire similarity, concordant twins did not differ from discordant twins, possibly because power was limited.

Eight reactions per sample, run separately, yielded cDNA. Reprocessing the 5' RACE reads, TCRdb reports a single entry for every CDR3 protein and omits DNA. This repertoire comprises nearly 450,000 distinct CDR3 sequences; its ten largest clones make up roughly 2.3%. Whole blood supplied total RNA, and T cells were not sorted. The TCR comes from a human donor with ulcerative colitis or Crohn's disease, or a healthy co-twin of an affected twin (not recorded which). The sequenced sample consisted of blood. This sequence joins TRBV14 and TRBJ2-7. The CDR3 sequence is CASSLLGSSSYEQYF.